Presented here are 21 T cell receptor beta chains from one specimen sequenced in a study of shared clonotypes between healthy human individuals. Sequencing was performed with immunoSEQ multiplex PCR; in TCRdb, only in-frame clones are kept and a portion is missing. The repertoire has just over 2,000,000 clones, 85% to 95% of them found once; the top ten carry under 0.15%. The sequenced sample consisted of naive CD4+ T cells sorted from blood. Subset of the sample: CD45RA+ positively selected. Source of these receptors: a man aged 18 to 29 in good health.

The chain recombines TRBV5-6 with TRBJ1-2, with 9 bases matching TRBD1. The CDR3 is made up of 14 amino acids. The V and J ends lost 1 base and 7 bases, in that order; junction bases with no gene match: 5. Germline-derived CDR1 and CDR2 are SGHDT and YYEEEE. The CDR3 DNA reads TGTGCCAGCAGCTTGAAGGGACAGGGTGGTGGCTACACCTTC. Its translation is CASSLKGQGGGYTF.

This chain links TRBV5-1 with TRBJ2-2; D remains unclear. Trimming pared 2 bases from V and 6 bases from J, leaving 17 bases between. This CDR3 has 16 amino acids. Germline assignment: CDR1 SGHRS and CDR2 YFSETQ. The CDR3 DNA is TGCGCCAGCAGCTTATGGGGTTCTAGGGATGCCGGGGAGCTGTTTTTT. This sequence encodes CASSLWGSRDAGELFF.

This chain connects TRBV30 to TRBJ2-2; D possibly corresponds to TRBD1 (6 bases). V dropped 1 base and J dropped 5 bases, with 14 bases sitting between them. From germline, CDR1 is GTSNPN and CDR2 SVGIG (reference sequence). This CDR3 has 15 amino acids. CDR3 protein: CAWSEIGQPTGELFF. Here the CDR3 DNA reads TGTGCCTGGAGTGAAATAGGACAGCCGACCGGGGAGCTGTTTTTT.

V usage is TRBV6-6 and J usage is TRBJ2-7, with D possibly TRBD1 on 5 matching bases. Germline V lookup: CDR1 MNHNY, CDR2 SVGAGI (reference sequence). V gave up 5 bases and J gave up 7 bases, with 12 bases separating them. The CDR3 has 12 residues. CDR3 region: CASSGASSEQYF. CDR3 bases: TGTGCCAGCAGTGGGGCCAGTTCGGAGCAGTACTTC.

With regard to this clone: The junction departs from germline at one end; a sequencing error may be responsible. The rearrangement links TRBV2 to TRBJ1-2; the match to TRBD1 covers 8 bases. The CDR3 covers 16 residues. Germline V CDR1 and CDR2: SNHLY, FYNNEI. The CDR3 region is CASRSWTGITNFGYTF. CDR3 bases: TGTGCCAGCAGGAGTTGGACAGGGATAACTAACTTTGGCTACACCTTC.

In DNA form, the CDR3 reads TGTGCCAGCAGCTTGGGTAACAGGAACCCCATATATTTT. Protein sequence: CASSLGNRNPIYF. The chain uses TRBV7-2 and TRBJ1-3; TRBD1 might be the D (5 bases). The CDR3 contains 13 residues. Germline-derived CDR1 and CDR2 are SGHTA and FQGNSA. The V end was cut by 3 bases, the J end by 11 bases, with 14 bases between.

The rearrangement links TRBV4-1 to TRBJ2-4; D might be TRBD1 (5 bases). Germline V CDR1 and CDR2: MGHRA, YSYEKL. This CDR3 contains 14 residues. V lost 6 bases to trimming and J lost 6 bases, with 15 bases between them. The CDR3 spells CASSPQDNLNIQYF. The CDR3 bases are TGCGCCAGCAGTCCCCAGGACAATCTAAACATTCAGTACTTC.

Details on this clone: A junction boundary mismatches the germline segment, possibly from a read error. CDR3 sequence reads: CASSLGAGSPQETQYF. CDR3 coding DNA: TGTGCTAGCAGCTTAGGCGCGGGAAGCCCCCAAGAGACCCAGTACTTC. The chain links TRBV7-7 to TRBJ2-5, with D perhaps TRBD2 (6 bases). This CDR3 has 16 residues. From germline, CDR1 is SSHAT and CDR2 FNYEAQ (reference sequence). The complete variable domain, with remaining parts taken from reference TRBV7-7 and TRBJ2-5, reads GAGVSQSPRYKVTKRGQDVTLRCDPISSHATLYWYQQALGQGPEFLTYFNYEAQPDKSGLPSDRFSAERPEGSISTLTIQRTEQRDSAMYRCASSLGAGSPQETQYFGPGTRLLVL.

This chain uses TRBV6-5 with TRBJ2-3, with a tentative D call TRBD2 (5 bases). The V gene lost 8 bases and the J gene lost 10 bases, with 13 bases spanning the gap. CDR1 and CDR2 (germline): MNHEY, SVGAGI. The length of the CDR3 is 11 residues. CDR3 coding DNA: TGTGCCAGCCAAACGGCGGACTCGCAGTATTTT. Its translation: CASQTADSQYF.

This chain joins TRBV19 and TRBJ1-6; 7 bases line up with TRBD1. The junction had 9 bases not matched to a gene; V was cut back by 6 bases and J by 4 bases. Germline values: CDR1 LNHDA, CDR2 SQIVND (reference sequence). The length of the CDR3 is 16 residues. The DNA of the CDR3 is TGTGCCAGTAGCCCCTCCGGGACAGTATATAATTCACCCCTCCACTTT. This sequence encodes CASSPSGTVYNSPLHF.

Concerning this clone: In the same sample, other DNA sequences code for this CDR3. The rearrangement uses TRBV28 and TRBJ1-5; TRBD1 aligns across 8 bases. Looked up from germline, CDR1 is MDHEN and CDR2 is SYDVKM. The V gene end was trimmed by 3 bases and the J gene end by 2 bases; junction bases not matched to a gene: 3. This CDR3 spans 15 amino acids. CDR3 DNA sequence: TGTGCCAGCAGTTTTCTACAGGGGGGCAATCAGCCCCAGCATTTT. Encoded protein: CASSFLQGGNQPQHF.

The rearrangement uses TRBV5-4 and TRBJ2-7, with 11 bases lining up with TRBD2. CDR1 is SGHNT and CDR2 is YYREEE in the germline V gene (reference sequence). Trimming took 0 bases from V and 6 from J; bases not matched to a gene: 2. This CDR3 comprises 14 residues. The CDR3: CASSLAGTSGEQYF. CDR3 in DNA: TGTGCCAGCAGCTTGGCCGGGACTAGCGGCGAGCAGTACTTC.

This chain uses TRBV9 with TRBJ1-3, with D unresolved. Germline V gives CDR1 SGDLS, CDR2 YYNGEE. The CDR3 runs to 16 residues. Between the trimmed V and J ends, which lost 4 bases and 0 bases, there was a span of 14 bases. For the CDR3, the DNA is TGTGCCAGCAGCAGCCACCCGTCTAGCTCTGGAAACACCATATATTTT. It codes for CASSSHPSSSGNTIYF.

This chain connects TRBV2 to TRBJ2-4; D not certain. Trimming cost V 4 bases and J 0 bases, with 13 bases left between them. CDR1 and CDR2 from the germline V gene are SNHLY and FYNNEI. The CDR3 is 16 residues long. The DNA for the CDR3 is TGTGCCAGCAGTGGCCAAGGAATGCTAGCCAAAAACATTCAGTACTTC. The encoded protein is CASSGQGMLAKNIQYF.

The rearrangement uses TRBV27 and TRBJ2-3; 8 bases match TRBD1. The trim removed 7 bases at V and 1 base at J, leaving 1 base unmatched. Germline values: CDR1 MNHEY, CDR2 SMNVEV (reference sequence). The CDR3 has 13 amino acids. CDR3 in amino acids: CASKTGGTDTQYF. DNA for the CDR3: TGTGCCAGCAAGACAGGGGGCACAGATACGCAGTATTTT.

The V call is TRBV15, the J call TRBJ1-5; maybe TRBD1 (6 bases). CDR1 and CDR2 (germline): LNHNV, YYDKDF (reference sequence). Trimming shortened V by 1 base and J by 2 bases, and 12 bases separated the two germline ends. There are 16 residues in the CDR3. The CDR3 protein is CATSRAGRGGNQPQHF. CDR3 nucleotide sequence: TGTGCCACCAGCAGAGCAGGCAGGGGAGGCAATCAGCCCCAGCATTTT.

V and J are TRBV6-5 and TRBJ2-7; 7 bases are a match to TRBD1. This CDR3 has 15 amino acids. J lost 2 bases, V lost 6 bases, and 10 bases had no gene match. Germline values: CDR1 MNHEY, CDR2 SVGAGI. For the CDR3, the DNA is TGTGCCAGCAGCTACGAACCGGGACAGACCTACGAGCAGTACTTC. It specifies CASSYEPGQTYEQYF.

The CDR3 region is CASSSYGGAAEQTQYF. The CDR3, as DNA: TGTGCCAGCAGCTCCTATGGCGGCGCGGCAGAACAGACCCAGTACTTC. V usage is TRBV5-6 and J usage is TRBJ2-5, with unresolved D. The CDR3 loop spans 16 amino acids. Trimming stripped 3 bases from V and 6 bases from J, with 21 bases between. Germline V gives CDR1 SGHDT, CDR2 YYEEEE.

The J gene is TRBJ2-7, the V gene TRBV7-9; TRBD2 matches 8 bases. This CDR3 has 13 amino acids. With 5 bases clipped from V and 6 bases from J, the junction kept 6 bases outside the gene matches. CDR1 is SEHNR and CDR2 is FQNEAQ in the germline V gene (reference sequence). CDR3 in amino acids: CASSTTTSGEQYF. As DNA, the CDR3 is TGTGCCAGCAGCACCACCACTAGCGGCGAGCAGTACTTC.

In this sample, this clone turned up once. The chain couples TRBV28 to TRBJ2-7; D possibly corresponds to TRBD2 (6 bases). The CDR3 covers 13 residues. CDR1 MDHEN and CDR2 SYDVKM come from the germline V gene. Trimming took 1 base from V and 2 from J, leaving 6 bases between them. In DNA form, the CDR3 reads TGTGCCAGCAGTTTATCGGGGGCCTACGAGCAGTACTTC. Translating gives CASSLSGAYEQYF.

This chain links TRBV6-5 with TRBJ2-7, with a tentative D call TRBD1 (6 bases). The CDR3 is 13 amino acids. CDR1 is MNHEY, CDR2 SVGAGI, per germline. The germline V and J ends were trimmed by 7 bases and 2 bases, with 12 bases remaining between them. This chain's CDR3 is CASKVTGTYEQYF. CDR3 DNA sequence: TGTGCCAGCAAAGTGACAGGAACCTACGAGCAGTACTTC.